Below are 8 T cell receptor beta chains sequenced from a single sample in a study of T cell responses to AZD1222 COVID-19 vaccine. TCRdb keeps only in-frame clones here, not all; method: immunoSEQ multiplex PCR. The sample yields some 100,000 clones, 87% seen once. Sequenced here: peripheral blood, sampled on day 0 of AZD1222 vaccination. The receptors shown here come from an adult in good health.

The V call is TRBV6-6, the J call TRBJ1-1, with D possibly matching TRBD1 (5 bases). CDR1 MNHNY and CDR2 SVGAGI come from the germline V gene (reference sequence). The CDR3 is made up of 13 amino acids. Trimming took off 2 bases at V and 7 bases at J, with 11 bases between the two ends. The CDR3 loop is CASSYRGGSEAFF. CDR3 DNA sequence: TGTGCCAGCAGTTACCGTGGGGGAAGTGAAGCTTTCTTT.

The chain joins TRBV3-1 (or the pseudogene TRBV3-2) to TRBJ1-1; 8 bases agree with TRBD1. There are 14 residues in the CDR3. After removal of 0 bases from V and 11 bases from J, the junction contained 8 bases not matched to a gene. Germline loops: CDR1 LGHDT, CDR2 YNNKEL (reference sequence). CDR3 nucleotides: TGTGCCAGCAGCCAAGAGGGTTTCCGACAGGGGGCTTTCTTT. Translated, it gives CASSQEGFRQGAFF.

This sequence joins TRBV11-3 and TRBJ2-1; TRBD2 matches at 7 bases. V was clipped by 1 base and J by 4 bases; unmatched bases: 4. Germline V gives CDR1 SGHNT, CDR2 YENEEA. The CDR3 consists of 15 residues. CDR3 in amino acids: CASSLAAGFYNEQFF. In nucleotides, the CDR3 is TGTGCCAGCAGCTTAGCAGCGGGGTTTTACAATGAGCAGTTCTTC.

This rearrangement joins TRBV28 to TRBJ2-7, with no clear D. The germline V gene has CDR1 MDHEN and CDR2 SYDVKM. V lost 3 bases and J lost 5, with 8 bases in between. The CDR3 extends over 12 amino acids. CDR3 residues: CASSFGRNEQYF. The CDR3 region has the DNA TGTGCCAGCAGTTTTGGGCGGAACGAGCAGTACTTC.

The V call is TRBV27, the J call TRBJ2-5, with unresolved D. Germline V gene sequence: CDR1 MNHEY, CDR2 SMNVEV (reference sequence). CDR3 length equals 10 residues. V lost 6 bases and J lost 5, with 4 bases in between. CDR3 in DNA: TGTGCCAGCAGGGAGGAGACCCAGTACTTC. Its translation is CASREETQYF.

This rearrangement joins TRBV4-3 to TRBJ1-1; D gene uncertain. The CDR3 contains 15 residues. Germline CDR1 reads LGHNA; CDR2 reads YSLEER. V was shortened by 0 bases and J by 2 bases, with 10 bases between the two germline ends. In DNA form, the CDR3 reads TGCGCCAGCAGCCAAGAACGGTACCTAAACACTGAAGCTTTCTTT. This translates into CASSQERYLNTEAFF.

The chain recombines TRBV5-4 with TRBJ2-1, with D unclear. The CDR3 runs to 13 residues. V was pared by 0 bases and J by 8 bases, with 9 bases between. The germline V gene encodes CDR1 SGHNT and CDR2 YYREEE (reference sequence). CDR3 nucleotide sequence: TGTGCCAGCAGCTTGGAAGTTACCTATGAGCAGTTCTTC. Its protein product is CASSLEVTYEQFF.

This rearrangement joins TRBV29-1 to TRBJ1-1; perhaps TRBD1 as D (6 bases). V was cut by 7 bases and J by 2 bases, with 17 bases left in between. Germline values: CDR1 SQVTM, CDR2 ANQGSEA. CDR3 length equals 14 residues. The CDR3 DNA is TGCAGCGACTTCAGGGGAGGAGGAAACACTGAAGCTTTCTTT. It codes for CSDFRGGGNTEAFF.